Presented here are 10 T cell receptor beta chains from one specimen sequenced in a study of T cell repertoires in cytomegalovirus infection. Their target antigens are unknown. TCRdb re-analysed the reads in MiXCR, keeping a single row per CDR3 protein. The sample lists approximately 300,000 distinct CDR3 sequences, under 35% occurring once. Here the sequenced sample was cultured PBMCs, taken from culture after CMV antigen stimulation. These receptors were taken from a human donor in good health (CMV status not recorded). Some clones in this sample may be carry-over from other donors' samples.

The V call is TRBV28, the J call TRBJ2-7; 13 positions match TRBD2. CDR3 length equals 15 residues. The germline CDR1 and CDR2 sequences are MDHEN and SYDVKM. Trimming took 5 bases from V and 4 from J; bases not matched to a gene: 5. The DNA for the CDR3 is TGTGCCAGCAGTATCCGGACTAGCGGGAGATACGAGCAGTACTTC. This translates into CASSIRTSGRYEQYF.

In its sample, this clonotype was seen many times. CDR3: CASIPGTLNTEAFF. The CDR3 DNA is TGTGCCAGCATCCCCGGGACACTGAACACTGAAGCTTTCTTT. The chain has TRBV28 and TRBJ1-1; D possibly corresponds to TRBD1 (6 bases). The V end lost 7 bases, the J end lost 0 bases, and 12 bases lay between the germline ends. CDR1 is MDHEN, CDR2 SYDVKM, per germline. The CDR3 totals 14 residues.

The V call is TRBV27, the J call TRBJ2-1; 14 positions match TRBD2. The CDR3 runs to 16 residues. Trimming took 2 bases from V and 7 from J; bases not matched to a gene: 4. Per germline, CDR1 MNHEY and CDR2 SMNVEV (reference sequence). CDR3 in amino acids: CASSLTGLAGVNEQFF. The CDR3 bases are TGTGCCAGCAGTTTAACGGGACTAGCGGGAGTAAATGAGCAGTTCTTC.

This clonotype was counted only a few times. The V gene is TRBV27, the J gene TRBJ2-2; D could derive from TRBD1 or TRBD2 (5 bases each). V was trimmed by 10 bases and J by 8 bases, leaving 14 bases between them. The CDR3 contains 12 residues. Germline lookup yields CDR1 MNHEY and CDR2 SMNVEV (reference sequence). CDR3 loop: CAISSGAGELFF. In DNA form, the CDR3 reads TGTGCCATCTCATCCGGGGCAGGGGAGCTGTTTTTT.

The rearrangement joins TRBV7-6 to TRBJ1-2, with TRBD1 matching over 8 bases. J was trimmed by 4 bases and V by 4 bases; bases with no gene match: 8. Germline CDR1 SGHVS, CDR2 FNYEAQ. The CDR3 spans 15 residues. The CDR3 loop reads CASSSQGAGVYGYTF. CDR3 nucleotides: TGTGCCAGCAGCTCGCAGGGGGCGGGGGTCTATGGCTACACCTTC.

In regard to this clonotype: Because the CDR3 is missing its conserved closing phenylalanine or tryptophan, this is likely a read error. This chain connects TRBV7-2 to TRBJ2-7, with TRBD2 identical over 9 bases. The trim removed 5 bases at V and 6 bases at J, leaving 11 bases unmatched. Germline loops: CDR1 SGHTA, CDR2 FQGNSA. The CDR3 spans 15 residues. CDR3: CASSRWGGGASEQYC. Here the CDR3 DNA reads TGTGCCAGCAGCCGCTGGGGCGGGGGGGCGAGCGAGCAGTACTGC.

A few counts support this clonotype. V usage is TRBV29-1 and J usage is TRBJ2-4; D is unresolved. The germline CDR1 and CDR2 sequences are SQVTM and ANQGSEA. CDR3 size: 11 residues. The V end lost 4 bases, the J end lost 6 bases, and 7 bases lay between the germline ends. CDR3 sequence: CSVAEANIQYF. Written as DNA, the CDR3 is TGCAGCGTTGCAGAAGCAAACATTCAGTACTTC.

The rearrangement joins TRBV12-3 or TRBV12-4 to TRBJ1-4, with D possibly being TRBD1 (5 bases). Trimming cost V 7 bases and J 5 bases, with 11 bases left between them. CDR3 length: 13 amino acids. The CDR3 DNA sequence: TGTGCCAGCACCCTACAGGAAAATGAAAAACTGTTTTTT. Its translation is CASTLQENEKLFF.

This clonotype was seen repeatedly, ten times or more. The rearrangement uses TRBV7-2 and TRBJ1-6, with D maybe TRBD1 (5 bases). Per germline, CDR1 SGHTA and CDR2 FQGNSA. The CDR3 covers 18 residues. V gave up 5 bases and J gave up 0 bases, with 17 bases separating them. The chain's CDR3 is CASSPGTARSSYNSPLHF. The CDR3 coding sequence is TGTGCCAGCAGCCCCGGGACGGCCCGCAGCTCCTATAATTCACCCCTCCACTTT.

The chain recombines TRBV12-3 or TRBV12-4 with TRBJ2-1; weak D call: TRBD2 (5 bases). The germline V and J ends were trimmed by 6 bases and 6 bases, with 12 bases remaining between them. The CDR3 covers 13 residues. The CDR3: CASSLDYGNEQFF. The CDR3 DNA is TGTGCCAGCAGCCTAGACTACGGCAATGAGCAGTTCTTC.